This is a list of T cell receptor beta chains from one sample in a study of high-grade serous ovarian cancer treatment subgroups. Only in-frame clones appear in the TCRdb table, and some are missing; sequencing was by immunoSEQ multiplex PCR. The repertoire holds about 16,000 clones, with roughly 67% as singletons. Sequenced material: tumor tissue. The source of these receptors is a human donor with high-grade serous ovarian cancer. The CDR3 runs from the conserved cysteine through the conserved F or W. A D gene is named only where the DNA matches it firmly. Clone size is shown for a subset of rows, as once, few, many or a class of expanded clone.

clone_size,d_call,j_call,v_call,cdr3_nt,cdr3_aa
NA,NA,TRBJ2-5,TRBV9,TGTGCCAGCAGCGTAGTTCCGGCGGGGGAGACCCAGTACTTC,CASSVVPAGETQYF
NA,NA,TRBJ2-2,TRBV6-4,TGTGCGGCCGGGACTGATACTACCGGGGAGCTGTTTTTT,CAAGTDTTGELFF
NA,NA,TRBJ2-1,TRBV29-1,TGCAGCGTTGTGGTGGCAATTTACAATGAGCAGTTCTTC,CSVVVAIYNEQFF
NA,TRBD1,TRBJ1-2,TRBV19,TGTGCCAGTAGTATAGATGGACAGGGGATCGGTGGCTACACCTTC,CASSIDGQGIGGYTF
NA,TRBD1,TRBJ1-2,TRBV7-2,TGTGCCAGCAGACCCCGGAGGGGGCCAGTCTATGGCTACACCTTC,CASRPRRGPVYGYTF
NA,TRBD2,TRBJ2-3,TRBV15,TGTGCCACCAGCAGAGAACTAGCGGGGGGAACGCAGTATTTT,CATSRELAGGTQYF
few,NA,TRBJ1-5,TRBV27,TGTGCCAGCAGTCGGCAGGGTATAAGGCAGCCCCAGCATTTT,CASSRQGIRQPQHF
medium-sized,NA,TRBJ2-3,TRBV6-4,TGTGCCAGCAGTGGATCGGGGGAATTCAGCACAGATACGCAGTATTTT,CASSGSGEFSTDTQYF
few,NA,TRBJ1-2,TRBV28,TGTGCCAGCAGCCCCTCCTTGTTGGACAGCTATGGCTACACCTTC,CASSPSLLDSYGYTF
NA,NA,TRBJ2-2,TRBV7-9,TGTGCCAGCAGCTCAGGACATGACACCGGGGAGCTGTTTTTT,CASSSGHDTGELFF
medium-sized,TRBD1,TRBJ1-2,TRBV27,TGTGCCAGCAACCCCGGCCAGGGGGCTGTGGATGGCTACACCTTC,CASNPGQGAVDGYTF
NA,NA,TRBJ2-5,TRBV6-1,TGTGCCAGCAACTCCCCGGGGGCGGGTTCCAAGACCCAGTACTTC,CASNSPGAGSKTQYF
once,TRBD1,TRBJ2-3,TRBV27,TGTGCCAGCAGGACTGGACAGGGAACGCAGTATTTT,CASRTGQGTQYF
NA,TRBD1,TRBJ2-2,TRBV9,TGTGCCAGCAGCCCGTCCGACAGGGCGGTCGGGGAGCTGTTTTTT,CASSPSDRAVGELFF
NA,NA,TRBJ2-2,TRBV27,TGTGCCAGCAGTTTATGGCCTTCGAACACCGGGGAGCTGTTTTTT,CASSLWPSNTGELFF
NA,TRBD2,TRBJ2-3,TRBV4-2,TGTGCCAGCAGCCAAGAGAGCCGGACTAGCGGGGGTCGTGGGGGCACAGATACGCAGTATTTT,CASSQESRTSGGRGGTDTQYF
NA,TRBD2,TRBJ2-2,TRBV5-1,TGCGCCAGCACCAACCCCGGGGGGGGCCTCACCGGGGAGCTGTTTTTT,CASTNPGGGLTGELFF
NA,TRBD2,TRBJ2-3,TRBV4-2,TGTGCCAGCAGCCAAGCCGCTAGCGGGGGGGCAAAAGATACGCAGTATTTT,CASSQAASGGAKDTQYF
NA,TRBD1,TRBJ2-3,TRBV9,TGTGCCAGCAGCGTAGGGCAGGGGGTGGATACGCAGTATTTT,CASSVGQGVDTQYF
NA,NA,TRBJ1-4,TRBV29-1,TGCAGCGTTGGTCCGGGGGGCGCGGGTGAAAAACTGTTTTTT,CSVGPGGAGEKLFF
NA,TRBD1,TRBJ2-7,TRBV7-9,TGTGCCAGCAGCCCGACGGGGACAGGGGTCGAGCAGTACTTC,CASSPTGTGVEQYF
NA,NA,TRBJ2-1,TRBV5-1,TGCGCCAGCAGCTTGGGTGGCCAAAAGAATGAGCAGTTCTTC,CASSLGGQKNEQFF
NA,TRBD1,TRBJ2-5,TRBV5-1,TGCGCCAGCAGGGAAGGGACAGGGCAACAAGAGACCCAGTACTTC,CASREGTGQQETQYF
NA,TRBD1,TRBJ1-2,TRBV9,TGTGCCAGCAGCGTATCGCCGACAGGGAATGCTCGCTACACCTTC,CASSVSPTGNARYTF
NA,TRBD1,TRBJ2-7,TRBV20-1,TGCAGTGCTGGCAGGGGGCCCGAGCAGTACTTC,CSAGRGPEQYF
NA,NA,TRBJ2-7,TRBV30,TGTGCCTGGAGTCCCCGCAACTACGAGCAGTACTTC,CAWSPRNYEQYF
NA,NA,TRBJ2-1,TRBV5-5,TGTGCCAGCAGCTTGATGGGGGGTCTATCGGGGGCGAATGAGCAGTTCTTC,CASSLMGGLSGANEQFF
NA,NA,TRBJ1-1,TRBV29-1,TGCAGCTCGATCCAGGGATATAACACTGAAGCTTTCTTT,CSSIQGYNTEAFF
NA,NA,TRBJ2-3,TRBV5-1,TGCGCCAGCACCCAGACGGTAGCGGATACGCAGTATTTT,CASTQTVADTQYF
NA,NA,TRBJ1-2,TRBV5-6,TGTGCCAGCAGCTACCGGGGTCATGGCTACACCTTC,CASSYRGHGYTF
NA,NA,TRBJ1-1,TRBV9,TGTGCCAGCAGGCCGACAGTGGGGGGGTTGAACACTGAAGCTTTCTTT,CASRPTVGGLNTEAFF
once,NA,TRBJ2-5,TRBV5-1,TGCGCCAGCAGCTTGGCTGCCGGGTTTGTGGAGACCCAGTACTTC,CASSLAAGFVETQYF
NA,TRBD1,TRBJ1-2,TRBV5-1,TGCGCCAGCAGCTTGGTAACGACAGGGCGTACCTATGGCTACACCTTC,CASSLVTTGRTYGYTF
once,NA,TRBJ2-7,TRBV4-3,TGCGCCAGCAGCCTCGGGGACGAGCAGTACTTC,CASSLGDEQYF
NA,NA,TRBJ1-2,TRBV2,TGTGCCAGCAGTGCCTTCTATGGCTACACCTTC,CASSAFYGYTF
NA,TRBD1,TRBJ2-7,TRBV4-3,TGCGCCAGCAGCCAGACGAGGACAGGCTGGGGCGAGCAGTACTTC,CASSQTRTGWGEQYF
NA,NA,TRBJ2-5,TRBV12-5,TGTGCTAGTGGTTTGATTGGGGGGGGGCGCGGGGAGACCCAGTACTTC,CASGLIGGGRGETQYF
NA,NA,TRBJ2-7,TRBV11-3,TGTGCCAGCAGCTTAGTGGAACAGTACTACGAGCAGTACTTC,CASSLVEQYYEQYF
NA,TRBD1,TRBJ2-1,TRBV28,TGTGCCAGTGGGGGACAGGGGCACAATGAGCAGTTCTTC,CASGGQGHNEQFF
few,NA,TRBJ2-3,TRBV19,TGTGCCAGTAGTACCCCCGGGAGCGGCGCAGATACGCAGTATTTT,CASSTPGSGADTQYF
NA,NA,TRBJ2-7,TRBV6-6,TGTGCCAGCAGGTTTAGACCGGGCCAAAGTTCCAACGAGCAGTACTTC,CASRFRPGQSSNEQYF
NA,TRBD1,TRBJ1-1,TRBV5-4,TGTGCCAGCAGCCGACAGGGGTCCTACACTGAAGCTTTCTTT,CASSRQGSYTEAFF
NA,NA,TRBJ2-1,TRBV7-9,TGTGCCAGCAGCTTAGCGATCTTAGGGGGTTTCTCTTACAATGAGCAGTTCTTC,CASSLAILGGFSYNEQFF
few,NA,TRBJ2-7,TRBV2,TGTGCCAGCAGCTGGGGACTTCTCTACGAGCAGTACTTC,CASSWGLLYEQYF
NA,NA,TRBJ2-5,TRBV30,TGTGCCTGGAGTGAGCCCCCGGGACCAGAGTACTTC,CAWSEPPGPEYF
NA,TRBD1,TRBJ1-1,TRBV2,TGTGCCAGCAGTGAAACAGGGGCCCTCACTGAAGCTTTCTTT,CASSETGALTEAFF
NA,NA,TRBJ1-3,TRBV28,TGTGCCAGCACCCTTCGGGGGGGTGGAAACACCATATATTTT,CASTLRGGGNTIYF
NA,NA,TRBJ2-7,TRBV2,TGTGCCAGCTCCCAGTGGGGGGTTGGAACAGGCCGCTACGAGCAGTACTTC,CASSQWGVGTGRYEQYF
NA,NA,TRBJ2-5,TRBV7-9,TGTGCCAGCAGCCCTGAATCCAGGGAGACCCAGTACTTC,CASSPESRETQYF
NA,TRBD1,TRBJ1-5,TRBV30,TGTGCCTGGAACCGGCCCGACAGGGGGGGCAATCAGCCCCAGCATTTT,CAWNRPDRGGNQPQHF
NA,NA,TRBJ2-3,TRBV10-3,TGTGCCATCGCGAGGGCCCCGAACACAGATACGCAGTATTTT,CAIARAPNTDTQYF
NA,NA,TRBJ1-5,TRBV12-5,TGTGCTAGTGGTTTGTCGTTTCGGGATGTCCGGAGTCAGCCCCAGCATTTT,CASGLSFRDVRSQPQHF